The source of this T cell receptor beta chain is a study of blood T cell repertoires in COVID-19 (dated by TCRdb to 2018 to 2020). In terms of the full investigation: Samples covering the acute and convalescent phases of COVID-19 were provided by collaborators in the United States, Italy and Spain. HLA class I and class II types, where available, came from metadata supplied by the sample provider rather than from assay-based typing. A de-identified subject ID, COVID-19 status, age in years and sex were almost always included in the sample metadata. The material from the prospective study consisted of cDNA or gDNA derived from T cells, B-cell-depleted T cells, or PBMCs. Samples came from the ongoing ImmuneRACE study (first 160 participants) plus 1,254 subjects from 6 global collaborators. The repertoires were made available in a free public database intended to serve as a resource for research on the immune response to SARS-CoV-2. Deeply sampled blood TCRbeta repertoires from subjects exposed to, actively infected with, or recovered from COVID-19 were included in the dataset. Study-wide findings and limitations: The quantity of clinical and demographic metadata differed by source and by participant and was supplied without curation.

The CDR3 sequence holds 14 residues, the cysteine and phenylalanine included. Only the CDR3 part of the read is kept: 42 bases, read in frame from the first base. Between the V and J ends, shortened by 3 bases and 2 bases respectively, the junction contains 8 bases. Taken from the germline V gene, the CDR1 and CDR2 loops are MDHEN and SYDVKM. TCRbeta CDR3 regions were amplified from genomic DNA using the immunoSEQ Assay, a bias-controlled multiplex PCR. Concerning the study's data processing: The number of nucleated cells in each sample was estimated by amplification of reference gene primers within the assay. To quantify the absolute abundance of each unique TCRbeta CDR3 rearrangement, sequence reads were collapsed and filtered. For each sample, productive Simpson clonality was calculated by taking the square root of Simpson's diversity index across productive rearrangements. The source is immuneACCESS, and TCRdb retained only in-frame sequences with V and J called. Part of the clones is not carried over; for the studies checked, unresolved V genes explain less than half of this, and the remainder is unexplained. The V and J calls and clone size come from that table; D and trimming were worked out from the DNA. Within this sample are about 110,000 clones, with approximately 90% of them counted one time only. Of the sample, around 3% is held by the ten largest clones.

Comment on this clone: The antigen this receptor binds is unknown. No base-level quality is on record; no much larger clone is a single base apart.

The collaborating institutions used their own protocols to collect whole blood in K2EDTA tubes. For TCRbeta analysis, collaborator samples were shipped as frozen whole blood, as isolated PBMCs, or as DNA extracted from either sample type. The source material was peripheral blood. The sequence links TRBV28 to TRBJ1-5; the D gene remains uncertain. This TCR was sampled from a woman in her forties or fifties with acute or convalescent COVID-19. The sequenced DNA: TGTGCCAGCAGTTTTTGGCGGGGCAATCAGCCCCAGCATTTT. Its coded protein is CASSFWRGNQPQHF.